These 19 T cell receptor beta chains came from one sample sequenced in a study of vaccination and CD4 T cells after COVID-19. No cognate antigen is known for these TCRs. Stated treatment: 10-day PBMC culture with coronavirus spike peptide pools or control peptides (ViraFEST assay). CD4+ T cells that had been cultured provided DNA sequenced with the Oncomine TCR Beta short-read assay. TCRdb reprocessed the PCR reads via MiXCR and lists one record per CDR3 protein. Here the sample spans 20,000 to 25,000 distinct CDR3 sequences, around 66% being singletons. The specimen comprised CD4+ T cells from blood, cultured in vitro, sampled after SARS-CoV-2 vaccination. Source of these receptors: a human donor who received a COVID-19 vaccine.

The rearrangement joins TRBV5-4 to TRBJ1-2; a possible D gene is TRBD1 (5 bases). The V gene's germline CDR1 is SGHNT and CDR2 YYREEE (reference sequence). Trimming took 1 base from V and 4 from J, leaving 14 bases between them. CDR3 length: 15 residues. DNA of the CDR3: TGTGCCAGCAGCTTGTATGGGGCAGGGACCTATGGCTACACCTTC. The encoded protein is CASSLYGAGTYGYTF.

V gene TRBV27 combines with J gene TRBJ2-3; D possibly corresponds to TRBD2 (5 bases). Germline CDR1 MNHEY, CDR2 SMNVEV (reference sequence). The CDR3 contains 15 residues. V gave up 5 bases and J gave up 1 base, with 13 bases separating them. The DNA for the CDR3 is TGTGCCAGCAGTCCTCCGGGAAGGCGCACAGATACGCAGTATTTT. This codes for CASSPPGRRTDTQYF.

V is TRBV7-9 and J is TRBJ2-7; 7 positions agree with TRBD2. The DNA end is more similar to TRBJ2-5, so the J call may be wrong. The germline V gene has CDR1 SEHNR and CDR2 FQNEAQ (reference sequence). This CDR3 contains 15 residues. For the CDR3, the DNA is TGTGCCAGCAGCTTACAGGCGGGGAGGGGTGAGACCCAGTACTTC. The encoded protein is CASSLQAGRGETQYF.

The gene calls are TRBV19 and TRBJ1-2, with unresolved D. The V and J ends lost 7 bases and 5 bases respectively, with 14 bases between them. CDR3 length: 13 amino acids. Germline CDR1 is LNHDA and CDR2 is SQIVND (reference sequence). Written as DNA, the CDR3 is TGTGCCAGTAATAGTATCCCGCGGTATGGCTACACCTTC. As protein: CASNSIPRYGYTF.

This chain connects TRBV12-3 or TRBV12-4 to TRBJ1-1; perhaps TRBD1 as D (5 bases). Trimming pared 4 bases from V and 6 bases from J, leaving 21 bases between. The CDR3 has 16 residues. The CDR3 coding sequence is TGTGCCAGCAGTTACCCCGCGGGACGGCAGGACGCTGAAGCTTTCTTT. It codes for CASSYPAGRQDAEAFF.

The rearrangement uses TRBV5-1 and TRBJ2-5, with 8 nucleotides matching TRBD2. The CDR3 sequence is 15 residues long. Trimming removed 0 bases from V and 3 bases from J; junction bases left unmatched: 4. Germline CDR1 SGHRS, CDR2 YFSETQ. The CDR3: CASSLGTSQKETQYF. CDR3 DNA: TGCGCCAGCAGCTTGGGGACTAGCCAGAAAGAGACCCAGTACTTC.

This chain connects TRBV7-6 to TRBJ2-7, with TRBD1 identical over 11 bases. The CDR3 length is 15 residues. Per germline, CDR1 SGHVS and CDR2 FNYEAQ. J lost 7 bases, V lost 1 base, and 6 bases had no gene match. The CDR3 DNA follows: TGTGCCAGCAGCTTAGGGGACAGGGGGTTGTGGGAGCAGTACTTC. Residues: CASSLGDRGLWEQYF.

This chain connects TRBV7-7 to TRBJ2-5; D gene uncertain. Deletions cut 4 bases from V and 2 bases from J, with 8 bases between. The length of the CDR3 is 13 residues. Germline loops: CDR1 SSHAT, CDR2 FNYEAQ (reference sequence). Here the CDR3 reads CASSYAEQETQYF. In DNA form, the CDR3 reads TGTGCCAGCAGCTACGCCGAACAAGAGACCCAGTACTTC. The full variable domain, with the rest looked up from reference TRBV7-7 and TRBJ2-5, is GAGVSQSPRYKVTKRGQDVTLRCDPISSHATLYWYQQALGQGPEFLTYFNYEAQPDKSGLPSDRFSAERPEGSISTLTIQRTEQRDSAMYRCASSYAEQETQYFGPGTRLLVL.

V gene TRBV25-1 combines with J gene TRBJ2-5; 7 positions agree with TRBD2. This CDR3 is 14 amino acids long. Trimming cost V 6 bases and J 5 bases; bases outside gene matches: 9. Germline assignment: CDR1 MGHDK and CDR2 SYGVNS. CDR3 amino acids: CASSGRPREETQYF. As DNA, the CDR3 is TGTGCCAGCAGCGGGAGGCCCCGGGAGGAGACCCAGTACTTC. Using reference TRBV25-1 and TRBJ2-5 for the parts outside the CDR3, the full variable domain is EADIYQTPRYLVIGTGKKITLECSQTMGHDKMYWYQQDPGMELHLIHYSYGVNSTEKGDLSSESTVSRIRTEHFPLTLESARPSHTSQYLCASSGRPREETQYFGPGTRLLVL.

About this clonotype: The germline gene is not matched at one end of the junction; a read error may be the cause. This chain uses TRBV20-1 with TRBJ2-3; a possible D gene is TRBD1 (5 bases). The CDR3 is made up of 14 amino acids. Germline V gene sequence: CDR1 DFQATT, CDR2 SNEGSKA (reference sequence). The CDR3 is CSAREVKGTDTQYF. Here the CDR3 DNA reads TGCAGTGCGAGAGAAGTAAAGGGGACAGATACGCAGTATTTT.

The CDR3 loop reads CSPSRLAGRNEQFF. The CDR3 DNA reads TGCAGTCCCTCGAGGCTAGCGGGGAGAAATGAGCAGTTCTTC. The chain has TRBV20-1 and TRBJ2-1, with 9 bases that match TRBD2. The CDR3 runs to 14 residues. Germline assignment: CDR1 DFQATT and CDR2 SNEGSKA (reference sequence). With 8 bases clipped from V and 7 bases from J, the junction kept 12 bases outside the gene matches.

CDR3 region: CVVSGDYGYTF. As DNA, the CDR3 is TGTGTCGTAAGCGGGGACTATGGCTACACCTTC. The genes are TRBV28 and TRBJ1-2; D unclear. CDR1 is MDHEN, CDR2 SYDVKM, per germline. CDR3 size: 11 residues.

This clonotype was detected once. This rearrangement joins TRBV7-9 to TRBJ2-2; TRBD2 might be the D (6 bases). The CDR3 has 16 residues. Germline assignment: CDR1 SEHNR and CDR2 FQNEAQ (reference sequence). Trimming pared 6 bases from V and 2 bases from J, leaving 16 bases between. For the CDR3, the DNA is TGTGCCAGCAGACCTCTCGCGGGGCGTAACACCGGGGAGCTGTTTTTT. Its protein is CASRPLAGRNTGELFF.

The V and J genes are TRBV2 and TRBJ1-2, with 7 bases fitting TRBD1. The CDR3 spans 14 residues. V trimming: 6 bases; J trimming: 0 bases; junction bases outside the gene matches: 4. The germline V gene encodes CDR1 SNHLY and CDR2 FYNNEI. The CDR3 DNA follows: TGTGCCAGCAGGACAGGGATACCTAACTATGGCTACACCTTC. Translated, it gives CASRTGIPNYGYTF.

The DNA for the CDR3 is TGTGCCAGCAGTGAGACAGGGGGCTCTAGGCAGCCCCAGCATTTT. Translation: CASSETGGSRQPQHF. This chain connects TRBV2 to TRBJ1-5; 10 bases line up with TRBD1. CDR3 length equals 15 residues. The J segment lost 7 bases and the V segment lost 3 bases, leaving 6 bases of the junction unmatched. CDR1 SNHLY and CDR2 FYNNEI come from the germline V gene.

This chain connects TRBV6-1 to TRBJ2-7; TRBD2 might be the D (6 bases). Between the trimmed V and J ends, which lost 2 bases and 2 bases, there was a span of 16 bases. The germline gives CDR1 MNHNS, CDR2 SASEGT. The CDR3 totals 16 residues. The CDR3 sequence: CASSEQPGIAAYEQYF. In DNA form, the CDR3 reads TGTGCCAGCAGTGAACAACCGGGTATAGCGGCCTACGAGCAGTACTTC.

The CDR3: CASSALQGATEQFF. CDR3 DNA sequence: TGTGCCAGCAGTGCTCTACAGGGGGCCACTGAGCAGTTCTTC. The chain is built from TRBV6-1 and TRBJ2-1; TRBD1 matches 9 bases. CDR1 and CDR2 (germline): MNHNS, SASEGT. Trimming removed 4 bases from V and 9 bases from J; junction bases left unmatched: 7. This CDR3 spans 14 amino acids.

This clonotype was recorded once. The V call is TRBV27, the J call TRBJ1-5, with TRBD1 identical over 10 bases. The CDR3 length is 14 residues. Germline V gives CDR1 MNHEY, CDR2 SMNVEV (reference sequence). Trimming cost V 6 bases and J 9 bases; bases outside gene matches: 8. In DNA, the CDR3 is TGTGCCAGCAGCCTGGGGACAGGGGAAGGGCCCCAGCATTTT. It translates to CASSLGTGEGPQHF.

V gene TRBV5-1 combines with J gene TRBJ2-3; either TRBD1 or TRBD2 may supply D (5 bases each). The CDR3 is 14 residues long. V lost 1 base, J lost 2 bases, and 8 bases lay in between. CDR1 and CDR2 (germline): SGHRS, YFSETQ. The CDR3 nucleotides read TGCGCCAGCAGCTTGTGGGGGACCACAGATACGCAGTATTTT. It specifies CASSLWGTTDTQYF.